Below, 30 T cell receptor beta chains from the same sample are listed, as sequenced in a study of Ad26.COV2.S vaccination and SARS-CoV-2 variants. TCRdb keeps only in-frame clones here, not all; method: immunoSEQ multiplex PCR. Among 350,000 to 600,000 clones listed, roughly nine tenths were seen once. Sample treatment: around 19 received Ad26.COV2.S at low or high dose, single or two shots; about 5 received placebo; per-sample allocation not given. The study sampled participants on day 63 after the first vaccine or placebo injection. The sequences come from peripheral blood, collected in a trial of Ad26.COV2.S vaccine versus placebo. Receptors were obtained from a person aged 18-60 years who received the Ad26.COV2.S COVID-19 vaccine or a placebo.

This rearrangement joins TRBV14 to TRBJ2-3; 16 nucleotides match TRBD2. With 4 bases clipped from V and 0 bases from J, the junction kept 7 bases outside the gene matches. Germline CDR1 reads SGHDN; CDR2 reads FVKESK. The CDR3 spans 19 residues. The CDR3 coding sequence is TGTGCCAGCAGCCCGGGACTAGCGGGAGGGGGTCGGAGCACAGATACGCAGTATTTT. This encodes CASSPGLAGGGRSTDTQYF.

The genes are TRBV6-5 and TRBJ2-7; D is possibly TRBD2 (5 bases). V lost 2 bases, J lost 7 bases, and 12 bases lay in between. The germline V gene has CDR1 MNHEY and CDR2 SVGAGI. CDR3 length: 13 residues. CDR3 coding DNA: TGTGCCAGCAGTTACGGACGTAGACTAGAGCAGTACTTC. Encoded protein: CASSYGRRLEQYF.

This rearrangement joins TRBV7-9 to TRBJ2-2, with 9 bases fitting TRBD1. The V gene's germline CDR1 is SEHNR and CDR2 FQNEAQ (reference sequence). Losses at the gene ends were 5 bases for V and 6 bases for J; bases not matched to a gene: 4. The CDR3 has 14 residues. The CDR3 DNA reads TGTGCCAGCAGCACACAGGGGGCCGCCGGGGAGCTGTTTTTT. This translates into CASSTQGAAGELFF.

The CDR3 DNA follows: TGTGCCAGCAGCCCCTTCAAGCATTCACCCCTCCACTTT. Protein product: CASSPFKHSPLHF. The rearrangement links TRBV3-1 (or the pseudogene TRBV3-2) to TRBJ1-6; D is undetermined. V was trimmed by 4 bases and J by 8 bases, leaving 9 bases between them. Germline V gene data show CDR1 as LGHDT and CDR2 as YNNKEL (reference sequence). There are 13 residues in the CDR3.

The rearrangement links TRBV9 to TRBJ1-6, with 7 bases fitting TRBD1. There are 15 residues in the CDR3. V trimming: 3 bases; J trimming: 7 bases; junction bases outside the gene matches: 7. Germline assignment: CDR1 SGDLS and CDR2 YYNGEE. CDR3 region: CASSGRQGANSPLHF. In DNA, the CDR3 is TGTGCCAGCAGCGGCAGACAGGGTGCGAATTCACCCCTCCACTTT. The full variable domain, with the rest looked up from reference TRBV9 and TRBJ1-6, is DSGVTQTPKHLITATGQRVTLRCSPRSGDLSVYWYQQSLDQGLQFLIQYYNGEERAKGNILERFSAQQFPDLHSELNLSSLELGDSALYFCASSGRQGANSPLHFGNGTRLTVT.

The chain recombines TRBV4-3 with TRBJ2-1; 12 positions agree with TRBD1. This CDR3 contains 16 residues. V lost 1 base to trimming and J lost 10 bases; unmatched junction nucleotides: 8. Per the germline V gene, CDR1 is LGHNA and CDR2 is YSLEER. The CDR3 here is CASSQGAGQGAGEQFF. The CDR3 DNA reads as TGCGCCAGCAGCCAAGGGGCGGGACAGGGGGCAGGCGAGCAGTTCTTC.

The gene calls are TRBV5-1 and TRBJ1-1; D is uncertain. The CDR3 is 13 amino acids. The V and J ends lost 0 bases and 3 bases respectively, with 6 bases between them. The V gene's germline CDR1 is SGHRS and CDR2 YFSETQ. In DNA form, the CDR3 reads TGCGCCAGCAGCTTGGTGGGGTACACTGAAGCTTTCTTT. Its translation is CASSLVGYTEAFF.

The chain is built from TRBV18 and TRBJ1-1; no definite D call. The germline V gene has CDR1 KGHSH and CDR2 LQKENI. The CDR3 consists of 14 residues. The V end lost 5 bases, the J end lost 3 bases, and 13 bases lay between the germline ends. This CDR3 reads CASSKDGGDTEAFF. CDR3 bases: TGTGCCAGCTCAAAGGACGGTGGGGACACTGAAGCTTTCTTT.

The chain combines TRBV9 with TRBJ1-2, with a weak D call TRBD1 (5 bases). Trimming removed 0 bases at V and 4 bases at J, with 10 bases between. Germline V CDR1 and CDR2: SGDLS, YYNGEE. The CDR3 consists of 14 residues. The CDR3 DNA reads TGTGCCAGCAGCGTAGAGGTTGGGGGCTATGGCTACACCTTC. Protein product: CASSVEVGGYGYTF.

This sequence joins TRBV5-1 and TRBJ1-2; tentatively, D is TRBD1 (5 bases). The ends were cut back, 4 bases at V and 0 bases at J, with 13 bases in the middle. Germline loops: CDR1 SGHRS, CDR2 YFSETQ. The CDR3 runs to 15 residues. The DNA for the CDR3 is TGCGCCAGCAGCGGGACGGACGTGCCTAACTATGGCTACACCTTC. Protein product: CASSGTDVPNYGYTF. Full variable domain (remainder filled in from reference TRBV5-1 and TRBJ1-2): KAGVTQTPRYLIKTRGQQVTLSCSPISGHRSVSWYQQTPGQGLQFLFEYFSETQRNKGNFPGRFSGRQFSNSRSEMNVSTLELGDSALYLCASSGTDVPNYGYTFGSGTRLTVV.

The CDR3 DNA is TGTGCCAGCAGCTACGGGGCTCCGGGGCAGCCCCAGCATTTT. It translates to CASSYGAPGQPQHF. The chain combines TRBV7-2 with TRBJ1-5; tentatively, D is TRBD1 (5 bases). The V and J ends lost 4 bases and 7 bases respectively, with 14 bases between them. The germline V gene encodes CDR1 SGHTA and CDR2 FQGNSA. The CDR3 runs 14 residues.

The rearrangement joins TRBV21-1 to TRBJ2-7; the table's TRBD2 call for D was not verified on the DNA. TRBV21-1 has pseudogene status. The CDR3 has 15 residues. CDR3 sequence reads: CAISGEKREVDEQYF. The DNA for the CDR3 is TGTGCCATCAGTGGGGAAAAGCGGGAGGTCGACGAGCAGTACTTC.

The V call is TRBV6-2 or TRBV6-3, the J call TRBJ1-2; no clear D gene. The CDR3 runs 14 residues. V was shortened by 0 bases and J by 6 bases, with 11 bases between the two germline ends. Germline values: CDR1 MNHEY, CDR2 SVGEGT. CDR3 DNA sequence: TGTGCCAGCAGTTACTCGCTCCCCCCGGATGGCTACACCTTC. This sequence encodes CASSYSLPPDGYTF.

The V and J genes are TRBV3-1 (or the pseudogene TRBV3-2) and TRBJ2-3; 11 bases fit TRBD2. The ends lost 3 bases at V and 0 bases at J; junction bases unmatched: 2. Germline V gene data show CDR1 as LGHDT and CDR2 as YNNKEL (reference sequence). The CDR3 sequence is 16 residues long. The CDR3 loop reads CASSQLAGGSTDTQYF. The CDR3 bases are TGTGCCAGCAGCCAGCTAGCGGGGGGAAGCACAGATACGCAGTATTTT.

In this sample, this clone turned up a few times. This chain joins TRBV4-2 and TRBJ1-4; weak D call: TRBD1 (6 bases). The germline V gene has CDR1 LGHNA and CDR2 YNFKEQ. The CDR3 has 14 residues. Trimming cost V 0 bases and J 7 bases, with 9 bases left between them. Here the CDR3 reads CASSQDPDSEKLFF. The CDR3 nucleotides read TGTGCCAGCAGCCAAGATCCGGACAGTGAAAAACTGTTTTTT.

The chain links TRBV19 to TRBJ2-3; no reliable D call. Germline V gene lookup returns CDR1 LNHDA and CDR2 SQIVND (reference sequence). Trimming cost V 3 bases and J 1 base, with 11 bases left between them. The CDR3 runs 15 residues. The DNA of the CDR3 is TGTGCCAGTAGTATCTGGGCGGCTGGCACAGATACGCAGTATTTT. Its translation is CASSIWAAGTDTQYF. Full variable domain (outside the CDR3, taken from reference TRBV19 and TRBJ2-3): DGGITQSPKYLFRKEGQNVTLSCEQNLNHDAMYWYRQDPGQGLRLIYYSQIVNDFQKGDIAEGYSVSREKKESFPLTVTSAQKNPTAFYLCASSIWAAGTDTQYFGPGTRLTVL.

The rearrangement links TRBV27 to TRBJ2-6; D gene ambiguous. Trimming removed 5 bases from V and 0 bases from J, with 14 bases in between. CDR3 length: 17 residues. Per the germline V gene, CDR1 is MNHEY and CDR2 is SMNVEV (reference sequence). In DNA form, the CDR3 reads TGTGCCAGCAGTGTGGTAGGGCGTAGCTCTGGGGCCAACGTCCTGACTTTC. It is translated as CASSVVGRSSGANVLTF.

The chain carries TRBV7-8 and TRBJ2-7; no firm D call. The CDR3 length is 17 residues. Looked up from germline, CDR1 is SGHVS and CDR2 is FQNEAQ. V lost 5 bases to trimming and J lost 2 bases, with 22 bases between them. The CDR3 DNA reads TGTGCCAGCAGCCCGCAACGCGACCCAAATGGTCCCTACGAGCAGTACTTC. This encodes CASSPQRDPNGPYEQYF. Looking up the rest from reference TRBV7-8 and TRBJ2-7 gives the full variable domain: GAGVSQSPRYKVAKRGQDVALRCDPISGHVSLFWYQQALGQGPEFLTYFQNEAQLDKSGLPSDRFFAERPEGSVSTLKIQRTQQEDSAVYLCASSPQRDPNGPYEQYFGPGTRLTVT.

There are a few counts of this clone. V gene TRBV20-1 combines with J gene TRBJ2-7; D is possibly TRBD1 (6 bases). The CDR3 covers 11 residues. Germline assignment: CDR1 DFQATT and CDR2 SNEGSKA (reference sequence). The V end was cut by 6 bases, the J end by 5 bases, with 11 bases between. This chain's CDR3 is CSAPRGNEQYF. Here the CDR3 DNA reads TGCAGTGCCCCGAGGGGGAACGAGCAGTACTTC.

This clone has just one count. The chain has TRBV6-5 and TRBJ1-5; no reliable D call. Trimming took 7 bases from V and 5 from J, leaving 9 bases between them. Germline V CDR1 and CDR2: MNHEY, SVGAGI. There are 12 residues in the CDR3. CDR3 residues: CASKRVDQPQHF. In DNA, the CDR3 is TGTGCCAGCAAAAGGGTTGATCAGCCCCAGCATTTT.

J is TRBJ1-4 and V is TRBV7-8; a weak D match, TRBD1 (5 bases). The ends were cut back, 1 base at V and 0 bases at J, with 9 bases in the middle. This CDR3 is built from 16 residues. Germline values: CDR1 SGHVS, CDR2 FQNEAQ. Written as DNA, the CDR3 is TGTGCCAGCAGCTTAGAAGGCAGGGCAACTAATGAAAAACTGTTTTTT. The encoded protein is CASSLEGRATNEKLFF.

The chain employs TRBV5-1 and TRBJ2-7; D ambiguous. CDR3 length: 14 amino acids. V was shortened by 0 bases and J by 4 bases, with 11 bases between the two germline ends. Germline assignment: CDR1 SGHRS and CDR2 YFSETQ. The CDR3 nucleotides are TGCGCCAGCAGCTTGGGTAGGTTCGGGTACGAGCAGTACTTC. Translating gives CASSLGRFGYEQYF.

V gene TRBV28 combines with J gene TRBJ1-2; weak D call: TRBD1 (6 bases). The CDR3 has 14 amino acids. The germline CDR1 and CDR2 sequences are MDHEN and SYDVKM. V was trimmed by 6 bases and J by 4 bases, leaving 15 bases between them. CDR3 DNA: TGTGCCAGCAGAGGAGCAGGGGACCGCTATGGCTACACCTTC. This encodes CASRGAGDRYGYTF.

V usage is TRBV19 and J usage is TRBJ2-3; D is undetermined. Between the trimmed V and J ends, which lost 7 bases and 1 base, there was a span of 15 bases. The CDR3 has 15 residues. CDR1 is LNHDA and CDR2 is SQIVND in the germline V gene (reference sequence). This CDR3 is CASMSRGSGTDTQYF. The CDR3 nucleotides are TGTGCCAGTATGTCGCGTGGCAGCGGCACAGATACGCAGTATTTT.

Only one count was recorded for this clone. V gene TRBV27 combines with J gene TRBJ2-1, with D possibly matching TRBD2 (6 bases). Trimming shortened V by 6 bases and J by 1 base, and 16 bases separated the two germline ends. Germline-derived CDR1 and CDR2 are MNHEY and SMNVEV (reference sequence). The CDR3 is 16 amino acids. The CDR3 DNA reads as TGTGCCAGCAGGAAGATTGGCGGGATGTCCTACAATGAGCAGTTCTTC. The encoded protein is CASRKIGGMSYNEQFF.

The V gene is TRBV2, the J gene TRBJ1-5; weak D call: TRBD1 (5 bases). The V gene's germline CDR1 is SNHLY and CDR2 FYNNEI. The length of the CDR3 is 13 residues. V was pared by 0 bases and J by 7 bases, with 7 bases between. CDR3 DNA sequence: TGTGCCAGCAGTGAAGCGGGGGGACAGCCCCAGCATTTT. This encodes CASSEAGGQPQHF.

The chain carries TRBV19 and TRBJ2-2; D is unresolved. The length of the CDR3 is 15 residues. Trimming cost V 7 bases and J 3 bases, with 15 bases left between them. The germline gives CDR1 LNHDA, CDR2 SQIVND (reference sequence). CDR3 amino acids: CASTSASSDTGELFF. The CDR3 bases are TGTGCCAGTACCTCGGCGTCTTCAGACACCGGGGAGCTGTTTTTT.

This clone qualifies as medium-sized. V is TRBV6-4 and J is TRBJ2-1; TRBD2 is a possible D gene (6 bases). CDR3 size: 14 residues. The V gene lost 0 bases and the J gene lost 6 bases, with 9 bases spanning the gap. The germline V gene has CDR1 MRHNA and CDR2 SNTAGT. CDR3 in DNA: TGTGCCAGCAGTGACTCGCGGGAAGGCAATGAGCAGTTCTTC. It yields the protein CASSDSREGNEQFF.

The J gene is TRBJ1-1, the V gene TRBV9; D remains ambiguous. Between the trimmed V and J ends, which lost 4 bases and 7 bases, there was a span of 8 bases. Germline V gene lookup returns CDR1 SGDLS and CDR2 YYNGEE. The CDR3 contains 11 residues. CDR3 amino acids: CASSPRSEAFF. The DNA for the CDR3 is TGTGCCAGCAGCCCCAGAAGTGAAGCTTTCTTT.

V is TRBV5-1 and J is TRBJ2-1, with D perhaps matching TRBD2 (5 bases). Trimming shortened V by 3 bases and J by 5 bases, and 15 bases separated the two germline ends. Germline CDR1 is SGHRS and CDR2 is YFSETQ. The CDR3 covers 15 residues. CDR3 residues: CASSSLSGVNNEQFF. CDR3 bases: TGCGCCAGCAGCTCTCTCTCCGGGGTGAACAATGAGCAGTTCTTC.